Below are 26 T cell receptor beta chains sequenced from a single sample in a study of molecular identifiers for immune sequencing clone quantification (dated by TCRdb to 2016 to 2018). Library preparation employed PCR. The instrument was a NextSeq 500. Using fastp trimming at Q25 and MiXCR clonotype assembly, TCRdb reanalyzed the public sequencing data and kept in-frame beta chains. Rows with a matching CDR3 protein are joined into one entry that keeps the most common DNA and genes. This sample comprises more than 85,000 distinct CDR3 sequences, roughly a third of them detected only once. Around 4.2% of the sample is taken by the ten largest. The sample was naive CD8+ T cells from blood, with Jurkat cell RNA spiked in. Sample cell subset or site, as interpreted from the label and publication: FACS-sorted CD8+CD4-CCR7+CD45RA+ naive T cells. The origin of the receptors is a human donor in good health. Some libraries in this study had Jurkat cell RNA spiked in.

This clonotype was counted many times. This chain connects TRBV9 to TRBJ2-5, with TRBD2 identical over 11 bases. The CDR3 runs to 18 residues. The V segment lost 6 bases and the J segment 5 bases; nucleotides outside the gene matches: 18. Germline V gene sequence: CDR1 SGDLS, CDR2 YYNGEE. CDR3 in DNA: TGTGCCAGCACCCCTTTCGAGATAGCGGGAGGGCCGTTTGAGACCCAGTACTTC. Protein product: CASTPFEIAGGPFETQYF.

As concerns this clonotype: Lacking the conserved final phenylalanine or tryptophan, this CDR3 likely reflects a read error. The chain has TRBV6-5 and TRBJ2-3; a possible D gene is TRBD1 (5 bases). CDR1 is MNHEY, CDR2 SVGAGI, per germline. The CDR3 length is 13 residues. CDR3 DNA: TGTGCAAGCAGGACACTTTCCACAGATACGCAGTATTAT. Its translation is CASRTLSTDTQYY.

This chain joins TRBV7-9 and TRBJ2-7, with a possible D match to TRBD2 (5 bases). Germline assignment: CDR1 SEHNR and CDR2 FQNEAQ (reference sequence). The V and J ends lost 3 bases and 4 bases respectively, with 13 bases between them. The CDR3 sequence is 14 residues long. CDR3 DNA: TGTGCCAGCAGCTTGGATCTAGCCAGATACGAGCAGTACTTC. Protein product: CASSLDLARYEQYF.

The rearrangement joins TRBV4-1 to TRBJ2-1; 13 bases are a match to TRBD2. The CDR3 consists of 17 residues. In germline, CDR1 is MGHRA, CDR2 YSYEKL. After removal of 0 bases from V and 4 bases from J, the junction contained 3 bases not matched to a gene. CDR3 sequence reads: CASSQDGGLAGYNEQFF. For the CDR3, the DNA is TGCGCCAGCAGCCAAGATGGGGGACTAGCGGGGTACAATGAGCAGTTCTTC.

CDR3 DNA sequence: TGTGCCAGCAGCTTAGGCCCACTAGGACTTCGGGACAATGAGCAGTTCTTC. Translating gives CASSLGPLGLRDNEQFF. The chain combines TRBV13 with TRBJ2-1; maybe TRBD2 (5 bases). Per germline, CDR1 PRHDT and CDR2 FYEKMQ (reference sequence). The CDR3 spans 17 residues. V was clipped by 0 bases and J by 5 bases, with 17 bases between them.

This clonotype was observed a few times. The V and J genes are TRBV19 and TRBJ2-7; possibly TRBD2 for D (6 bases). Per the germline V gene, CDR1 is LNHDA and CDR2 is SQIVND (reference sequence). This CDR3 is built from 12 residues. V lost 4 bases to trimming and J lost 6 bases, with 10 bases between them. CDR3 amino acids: CASSSGTVEQYF. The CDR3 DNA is TGTGCCAGTAGTAGCGGGACCGTCGAGCAGTACTTC.

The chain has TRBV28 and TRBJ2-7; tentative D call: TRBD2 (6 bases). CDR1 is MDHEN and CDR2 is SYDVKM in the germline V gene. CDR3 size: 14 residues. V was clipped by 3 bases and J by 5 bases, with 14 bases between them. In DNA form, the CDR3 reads TGTGCCAGCAGTTTGGGGACTCCACTCGACGAGCAGTACTTC. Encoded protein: CASSLGTPLDEQYF.

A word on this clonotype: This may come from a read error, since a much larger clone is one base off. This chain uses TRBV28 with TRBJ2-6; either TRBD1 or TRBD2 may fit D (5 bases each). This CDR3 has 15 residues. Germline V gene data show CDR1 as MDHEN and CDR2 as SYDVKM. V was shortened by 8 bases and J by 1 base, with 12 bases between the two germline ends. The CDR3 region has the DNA TGTGCCAGCTGCCTAGAGGGGTCTGGGGCCAACGTCCTGACTTTC. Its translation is CASCLEGSGANVLTF.

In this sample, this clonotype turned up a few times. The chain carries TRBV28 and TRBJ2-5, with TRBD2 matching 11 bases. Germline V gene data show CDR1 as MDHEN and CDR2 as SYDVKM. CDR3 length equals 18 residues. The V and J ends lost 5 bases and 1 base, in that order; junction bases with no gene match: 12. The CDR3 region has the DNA TGTGCCAGCAGTCCCGACCCGACTAGCGGGATACTCCAAGAGACCCAGTACTTC. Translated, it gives CASSPDPTSGILQETQYF.

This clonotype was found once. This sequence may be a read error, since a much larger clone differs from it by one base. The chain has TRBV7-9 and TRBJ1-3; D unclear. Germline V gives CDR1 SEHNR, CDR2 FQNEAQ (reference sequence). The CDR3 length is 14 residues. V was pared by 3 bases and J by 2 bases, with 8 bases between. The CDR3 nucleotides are TGTGCCAGCAGCTTTGGGGATGCTGGAAACACCATATATTTT. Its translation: CASSFGDAGNTIYF. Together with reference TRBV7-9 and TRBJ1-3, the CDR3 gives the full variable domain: DTGVSQNPRHKITKRGQNVTFRCDPISEHNRLYWYRQTLGQGPEFLTYFQNEAQLEKSRLLSDRFSAERPKGSFSTLEIQRTEQGDSAMYLCASSFGDAGNTIYFGEGSWLTVV.

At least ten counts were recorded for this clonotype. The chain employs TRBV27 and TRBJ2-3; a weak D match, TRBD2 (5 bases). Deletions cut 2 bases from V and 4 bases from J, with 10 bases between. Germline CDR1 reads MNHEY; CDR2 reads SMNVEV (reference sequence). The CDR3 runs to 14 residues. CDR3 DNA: TGTGCCAGCAGTTTAAAGCGGTACTCAGATACGCAGTATTTT. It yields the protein CASSLKRYSDTQYF.

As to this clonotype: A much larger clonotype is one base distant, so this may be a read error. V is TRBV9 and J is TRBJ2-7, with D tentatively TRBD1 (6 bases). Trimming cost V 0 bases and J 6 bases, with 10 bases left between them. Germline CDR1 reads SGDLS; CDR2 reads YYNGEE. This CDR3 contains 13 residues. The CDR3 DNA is TGTGCCAGCAGCGTAGGTGGGGGCCGCGAGCAGTACTTC. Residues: CASSVGGGREQYF. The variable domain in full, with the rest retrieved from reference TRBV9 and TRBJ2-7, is DSGVTQTPKHLITATGQRVTLRCSPRSGDLSVYWYQQSLDQGLQFLIQYYNGEERAKGNILERFSAQQFPDLHSELNLSSLELGDSALYFCASSVGGGREQYFGPGTRLTVT.

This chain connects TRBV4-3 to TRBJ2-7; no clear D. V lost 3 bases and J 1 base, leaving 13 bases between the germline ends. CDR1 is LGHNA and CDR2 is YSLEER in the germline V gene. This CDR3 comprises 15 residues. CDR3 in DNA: TGCGCCAGCAGCCACCGGATAACAGCGTCCTACGAGCAGTACTTC. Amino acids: CASSHRITASYEQYF.

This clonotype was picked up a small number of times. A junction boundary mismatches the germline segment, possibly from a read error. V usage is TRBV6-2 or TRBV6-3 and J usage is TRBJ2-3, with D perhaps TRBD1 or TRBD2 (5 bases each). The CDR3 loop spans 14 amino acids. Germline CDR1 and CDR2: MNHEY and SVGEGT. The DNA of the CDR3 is TGTGCCGGCAGTTCAAGAGGGACCCCAGATACGCAGTATTTT. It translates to CAGSSRGTPDTQYF.

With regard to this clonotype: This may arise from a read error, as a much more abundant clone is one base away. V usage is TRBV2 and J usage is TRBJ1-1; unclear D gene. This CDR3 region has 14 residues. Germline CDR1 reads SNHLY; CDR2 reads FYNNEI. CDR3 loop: CAGSEGRVNTEAFF. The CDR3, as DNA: TGTGCCGGCAGTGAGGGCAGAGTGAACACTGAAGCTTTCTTT. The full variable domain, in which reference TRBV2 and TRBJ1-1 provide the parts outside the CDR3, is EPEVTQTPSHQVTQMGQEVILRCVPISNHLYFYWYRQILGQKVEFLVSFYNNEISEKSEIFDDQFSVERPDGSNFTLKIRSTKLEDSAMYFCAGSEGRVNTEAFFGQGTRLTVV.

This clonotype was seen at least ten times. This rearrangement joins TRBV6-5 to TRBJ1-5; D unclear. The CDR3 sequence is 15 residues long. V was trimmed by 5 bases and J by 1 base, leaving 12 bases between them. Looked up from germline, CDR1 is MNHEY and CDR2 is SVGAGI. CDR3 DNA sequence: TGTGCCAGCAGTCCACGTATAAGAAGCAATCAGCCCCAGCATTTT. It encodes CASSPRIRSNQPQHF.

The CDR3, as DNA: TGTGCCAGCAGCTGGGGACAACATCAGCCCCAGCATTTT. It is translated as CASSWGQHQPQHF. The chain employs TRBV7-6 and TRBJ1-5, with D possibly being TRBD1 (6 bases). From germline, CDR1 is SGHVS and CDR2 FNYEAQ. The CDR3 runs to 13 residues. V was pared by 4 bases and J by 5 bases, with 9 bases between.

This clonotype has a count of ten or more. The CDR3, as DNA: TGTGCCAGCAGCGCCCGGCCCCGAGGCTACGAGCAGTACTTC. Translation gives CASSARPRGYEQYF. The rearrangement links TRBV7-9 to TRBJ2-7; no clear D gene. The CDR3 is 14 residues long. The germline CDR1 and CDR2 sequences are SEHNR and FQNEAQ (reference sequence). Trimming left V 5 bases short and J 3 bases short, with 14 bases between.

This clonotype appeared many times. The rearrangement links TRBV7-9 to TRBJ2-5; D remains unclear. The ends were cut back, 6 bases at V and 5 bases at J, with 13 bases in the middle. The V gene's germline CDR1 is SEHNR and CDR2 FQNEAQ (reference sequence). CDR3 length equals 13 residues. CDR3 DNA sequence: TGTGCCAGCAGTTTCAATGCCCGGGAGACCCAGTACTTC. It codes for CASSFNARETQYF.

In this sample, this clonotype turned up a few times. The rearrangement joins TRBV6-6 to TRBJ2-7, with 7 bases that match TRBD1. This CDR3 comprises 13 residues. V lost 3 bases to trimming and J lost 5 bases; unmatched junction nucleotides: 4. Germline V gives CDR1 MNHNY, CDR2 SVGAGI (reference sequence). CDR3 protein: CASSYYRGDEQYF. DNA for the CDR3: TGTGCCAGCAGTTATTACAGGGGCGACGAGCAGTACTTC.

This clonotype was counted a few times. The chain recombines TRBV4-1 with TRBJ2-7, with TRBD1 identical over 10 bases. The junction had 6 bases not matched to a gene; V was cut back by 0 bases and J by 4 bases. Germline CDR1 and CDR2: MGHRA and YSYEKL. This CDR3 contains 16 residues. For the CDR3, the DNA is TGCGCCAGCAGCCAAGAAATGGGGACAGGGGTTTACGAGCAGTACTTC. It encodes CASSQEMGTGVYEQYF.

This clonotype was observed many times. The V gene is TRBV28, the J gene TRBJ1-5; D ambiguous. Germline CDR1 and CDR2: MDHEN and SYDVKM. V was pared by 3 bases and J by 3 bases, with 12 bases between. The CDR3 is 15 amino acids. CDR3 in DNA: TGTGCCAGCAGTTTTCTCGACGGAAACAATCAGCCCCAGCATTTT. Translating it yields CASSFLDGNNQPQHF.

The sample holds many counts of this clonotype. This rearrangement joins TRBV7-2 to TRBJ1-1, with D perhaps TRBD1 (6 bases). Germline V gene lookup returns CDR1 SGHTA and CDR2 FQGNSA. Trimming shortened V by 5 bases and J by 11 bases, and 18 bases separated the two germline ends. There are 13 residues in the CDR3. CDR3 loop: CASSRGGAGEAFF. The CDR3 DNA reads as TGTGCCAGCAGCCGCGGAGGCGCAGGGGAGGCTTTCTTT.

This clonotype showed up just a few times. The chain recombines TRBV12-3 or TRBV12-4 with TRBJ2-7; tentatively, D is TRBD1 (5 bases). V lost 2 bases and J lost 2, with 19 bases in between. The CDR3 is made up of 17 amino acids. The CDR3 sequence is CASSLRVGRANPYEQYF. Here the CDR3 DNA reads TGTGCCAGCAGTTTACGGGTGGGCAGGGCTAACCCCTACGAGCAGTACTTC.

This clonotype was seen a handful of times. The CDR3 protein is CASSFSGGYYEQYF. CDR3 bases: TGTGCCAGCAGCTTCAGCGGGGGTTACTACGAGCAGTACTTC. This rearrangement joins TRBV7-6 to TRBJ2-7, with 8 bases fitting TRBD2. The CDR3 is 14 amino acids. The V segment lost 3 bases and the J segment 3 bases; nucleotides outside the gene matches: 4. Germline-derived CDR1 and CDR2 are SGHVS and FNYEAQ.

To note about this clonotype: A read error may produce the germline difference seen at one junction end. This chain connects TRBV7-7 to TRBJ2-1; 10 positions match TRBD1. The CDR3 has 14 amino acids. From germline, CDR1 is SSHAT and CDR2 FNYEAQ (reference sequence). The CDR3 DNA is TGTGCTAGCAGTCGACAGGGGGCCTGGAATGAGCAGTTCTTC. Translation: CASSRQGAWNEQFF.